Each of the 32 T cell receptor beta chains below was sequenced from the same sample in a study of human CD8 memory T cell subsets (dated by TCRdb to the early 2020s). A Human TCR Profiling Kit was used to prepare UMI-labeled 5' RACE TCRbeta libraries. The raw public data were reprocessed by TCRdb itself: fastp quality trimming at Q25, MiXCR clonotype calling, in-frame beta chains only. CDR3 protein duplicates are merged, each entry listing the most common genes and DNA. For this sample there are about 7,900 distinct CDR3 sequences; about 3.8% appear just once. Of the sample, around a third falls within the top ten clones. The sequencing input was CD8+ T cells from PBMCs. All receptors derive from a human donor in good health.

This clonotype was detected many times. The chain carries TRBV4-2 and TRBJ2-7; 8 nucleotides match TRBD1. Germline V gene data show CDR1 as LGHNA and CDR2 as YNFKEQ. Trimming removed 3 bases from V and 3 bases from J; junction bases left unmatched: 10. The CDR3 covers 16 residues. CDR3 in amino acids: CASSHLSGTGFYEQYF. Here the CDR3 DNA reads TGTGCCAGCAGCCACTTGAGTGGGACAGGATTCTACGAGCAGTACTTC.

This clonotype is classed as large (0.1 to 1%). This chain links TRBV4-1 with TRBJ1-2; 7 bases fit TRBD1. The CDR3 sequence is 14 residues long. J lost 4 bases, V lost 6 bases, and 8 bases had no gene match. CDR1 is MGHRA, CDR2 YSYEKL, per germline. Written as DNA, the CDR3 is TGCGCCAGCAGGGCAGACAGGGCCGTCTATGGCTACACCTTC. It translates to CASRADRAVYGYTF.

In this sample, this clonotype turned up many times. The CDR3 here is CASSLGGAMAGELFF. The CDR3 DNA follows: TGTGCCAGCAGCTTGGGAGGGGCAATGGCCGGGGAGCTGTTTTTT. This chain joins TRBV5-4 and TRBJ2-2; D assignment may be TRBD1 or TRBD2 (5 bases each). The CDR3 contains 15 residues. The germline CDR1 and CDR2 sequences are SGHNT and YYREEE (reference sequence). The germline V and J ends were trimmed by 0 bases and 6 bases, with 12 bases remaining between them. Filled out from reference TRBV5-4 and TRBJ2-2, the complete variable domain reads ETGVTQSPTHLIKTRGQQVTLRCSSQSGHNTVSWYQQALGQGPQFIFQYYREEENGRGNFPPRFSGLQFPNYSSELNVNALELDDSALYLCASSLGGAMAGELFFGEGSRLTVL.

This clonotype ranks as medium-sized. The V and J genes are TRBV10-3 and TRBJ2-3; 13 bases are a match to TRBD2. The V segment lost 6 bases and the J segment 6 bases; nucleotides outside the gene matches: 12. Per the germline V gene, CDR1 is ENHRY and CDR2 is SYGVKD. This CDR3 is built from 17 residues. CDR3: CAIRDPGTSGAVDTQYF. The CDR3 DNA is TGTGCCATCAGGGATCCCGGGACTAGCGGGGCAGTGGATACGCAGTATTTT.

This clonotype was observed at least ten times. V is TRBV5-1 and J is TRBJ1-6; tentatively, D is TRBD1 (6 bases). Germline V CDR1 and CDR2: SGHRS, YFSETQ. The CDR3 spans 16 residues. Trimming took off 4 bases at V and 9 bases at J, with 20 bases between the two ends. CDR3 sequence: CASSPGGDMLRSPLHF. The CDR3 DNA sequence: TGCGCCAGCAGCCCGGGCGGGGACATGCTGCGTTCACCCCTCCACTTT.

The gene calls are TRBV19 and TRBJ2-2; D possibly corresponds to TRBD2 (6 bases). CDR1 and CDR2 from the germline V gene are LNHDA and SQIVND (reference sequence). The CDR3 covers 11 residues. The ends were cut back, 7 bases at V and 8 bases at J, with 8 bases in the middle. The CDR3 DNA reads as TGTGCCAGTAATGGGAGGGGGGAGCTGTTTTTT. Protein product: CASNGRGELFF.

There are many counts of this clonotype. For the CDR3, the DNA is TGTGCCAGCCGACAGGGAGGGATGAACACTGAAGCTTTCTTT. Encoded protein: CASRQGGMNTEAFF. The chain combines TRBV6-1 with TRBJ1-1, with 7 bases lining up with TRBD1. Germline-derived CDR1 and CDR2 are MNHNS and SASEGT. Germline trimming cut 8 bases from V and 0 bases from J; bases unmatched to any gene: 6. The CDR3 runs to 14 residues.

This clonotype has a handful of counts. The gene calls are TRBV9 and TRBJ2-5; the match to TRBD2 covers 7 bases. The V gene end was trimmed by 7 bases and the J gene end by 3 bases; junction bases not matched to a gene: 3. Germline-derived CDR1 and CDR2 are SGDLS and YYNGEE. This CDR3 comprises 12 residues. The CDR3 bases are TGTGCCAGCGGAGCGGGAAAAGAGACCCAGTACTTC. It yields the protein CASGAGKETQYF.

This clonotype occurred many times. This sequence joins TRBV27 and TRBJ2-4, with D maybe TRBD1 (5 bases). The CDR3 is 14 residues long. Between the trimmed V and J ends, which lost 4 bases and 6 bases, there was a span of 13 bases. CDR1 is MNHEY, CDR2 SMNVEV, per germline (reference sequence). This chain's CDR3 is CASSSAGRGNIQYF. CDR3 sequence (DNA): TGTGCCAGCAGTTCCGCCGGAAGGGGAAACATTCAGTACTTC.

This clonotype counts as medium-sized (0.01 to 0.1%). This chain joins TRBV27 and TRBJ2-3; D gene ambiguous. The CDR3 has 13 residues. Germline values: CDR1 MNHEY, CDR2 SMNVEV (reference sequence). The V end lost 3 bases, the J end lost 6 bases, and 10 bases lay between the germline ends. CDR3 coding DNA: TGTGCCAGCAGTTTGCAAACAGACGATACGCAGTATTTT. It codes for CASSLQTDDTQYF.

This rearrangement joins TRBV29-1 to TRBJ2-7; TRBD1 matches 9 bases. The ends lost 6 bases at V and 3 bases at J; junction bases unmatched: 6. CDR1 SQVTM and CDR2 ANQGSEA come from the germline V gene. This CDR3 contains 13 residues. Here the CDR3 DNA reads TGCAGCGTCAGGACAGGGGACGACTACGAGCAGTACTTC. It codes for CSVRTGDDYEQYF.

This rearrangement joins TRBV4-2 to TRBJ2-3; possible D gene TRBD2, 6 bases. V was trimmed by 3 bases and J by 2 bases, leaving 12 bases between them. Germline loops: CDR1 LGHNA, CDR2 YNFKEQ. CDR3 size: 15 residues. The CDR3 region is CASSQEGRATDTQYF. The CDR3 DNA follows: TGTGCCAGCAGCCAGGAGGGGCGGGCCACAGATACGCAGTATTTT.

Ten or more counts support this clonotype. The CDR3 nucleotides are TGCGCCAGCAGTGAGTCGAGGGCGGGCTACGAGCAGTACTTC. Translation gives CASSESRAGYEQYF. This chain joins TRBV10-2 and TRBJ2-7; D is possibly TRBD2 (5 bases). V gave up 0 bases and J gave up 3 bases, with 9 bases separating them. This CDR3 has 14 amino acids. Germline assignment: CDR1 WSHSY and CDR2 SAAADI.

This clonotype has a count of ten or more. The chain is built from TRBV9 and TRBJ2-7; TRBD1 agrees at 7 bases. CDR3 size: 15 residues. J gave up 2 bases and V 4 bases, and 9 bases lay outside the gene matches. Germline CDR1 SGDLS, CDR2 YYNGEE. CDR3 region: CASSSTRGLPYEQYF. Written as DNA, the CDR3 is TGTGCCAGCAGCAGCACAAGGGGGCTTCCCTACGAGCAGTACTTC.

This chain joins TRBV5-4 and TRBJ2-1, with 7 bases matching TRBD2. With 4 bases clipped from V and 8 bases from J, the junction kept 6 bases outside the gene matches. Germline CDR1 and CDR2: SGHNT and YYREEE (reference sequence). The CDR3 totals 13 residues. The CDR3 bases are TGTGCCAGCAGCCCAATTGGGGGGGATGAGCAGTTCTTC. Its protein product is CASSPIGGDEQFF.

This clonotype was detected ten times or more. The rearrangement joins TRBV4-3 to TRBJ1-1, with D unclear. Trimming left V 0 bases short and J 1 base short, with 9 bases between. In germline, CDR1 is LGHNA, CDR2 YSLEER. The CDR3 has 15 amino acids. The CDR3 here is CASSQDGAENTEAFF. The CDR3 DNA sequence: TGCGCCAGCAGCCAAGATGGCGCGGAGAACACTGAAGCTTTCTTT.

This clonotype was seen many times. This sequence joins TRBV7-2 and TRBJ1-1; the D gene is possibly TRBD1 (5 bases). Germline values: CDR1 SGHTA, CDR2 FQGNSA. The CDR3 covers 12 residues. V was trimmed by 1 base and J by 7 bases, leaving 7 bases between them. The CDR3 nucleotides read TGTGCCAGCAGCTTAGTGGGGCTTGAAGCTTTCTTT. Encoded protein: CASSLVGLEAFF.

The table lists this clonotype with a few counts. This chain links TRBV28 with TRBJ2-1; TRBD2 matches 9 bases. V shed 1 base and J 6 bases; nucleotides not matched to a gene: 7. Germline CDR1 reads MDHEN; CDR2 reads SYDVKM. This CDR3 has 16 amino acids. The CDR3 DNA is TGTGCCAGCAGTTTATTCTCTAGCGGGATAGGCAATGAGCAGTTCTTC. This translates into CASSLFSSGIGNEQFF.

This clonotype was seen ten or more times. The chain employs TRBV6-4 and TRBJ2-3; TRBD1 matches 8 bases. V dropped 4 bases and J dropped 4; count of bases not matched to a gene: 4. In germline, CDR1 is MRHNA, CDR2 SNTAGT. The CDR3 spans 14 residues. CDR3 in amino acids: CASSAGQDADTQYF. The CDR3 nucleotides are TGTGCCAGCAGTGCGGGACAGGATGCAGATACGCAGTATTTT.

The sample holds a few counts of this clonotype. The chain employs TRBV14 and TRBJ2-2, with D hard to call. Germline values: CDR1 SGHDN, CDR2 FVKESK. The CDR3 extends over 17 amino acids. Deletions cut 1 base from V and 5 bases from J, with 17 bases between. CDR3: CASSQVEARVRTGELFF. The CDR3 coding sequence is TGTGCCAGCAGCCAAGTTGAAGCTAGGGTTCGGACCGGGGAGCTGTTTTTT.

The table lists this clonotype with many counts. V gene TRBV20-1 combines with J gene TRBJ1-5, with TRBD1 matching 11 bases. In germline, CDR1 is DFQATT, CDR2 SNEGSKA (reference sequence). V was clipped by 0 bases and J by 6 bases; unmatched bases: 7. The CDR3 sequence is 16 residues long. The CDR3 here is CSARDSGQGDSQPQHF. The CDR3 DNA is TGCAGTGCTAGAGACTCGGGACAGGGGGATTCTCAGCCCCAGCATTTT.

This clonotype was detected a few times. The chain recombines TRBV4-2 with TRBJ2-3; 9 positions agree with TRBD2. Germline loops: CDR1 LGHNA, CDR2 YNFKEQ. The CDR3 sequence is 17 residues long. Trimming at V came to 3 bases and at J to 6 bases, leaving 13 bases not matched to a gene. DNA of the CDR3: TGTGCCAGCAGCCAGGCGTTCGGGCTAGCGGGATGGGATACGCAGTATTTT. This codes for CASSQAFGLAGWDTQYF.

Judged by abundance, this clonotype is large. The chain joins TRBV7-6 to TRBJ1-1; 7 bases are a match to TRBD1. Per germline, CDR1 SGHVS and CDR2 FNYEAQ. V was clipped by 1 base and J by 3 bases; unmatched bases: 8. There are 16 residues in the CDR3. The CDR3 DNA is TGTGCCAGCAGCTTAGAGGGGGCAAGGTTGGACACTGAAGCTTTCTTT. Residues: CASSLEGARLDTEAFF. Filled out from reference TRBV7-6 and TRBJ1-1, the complete variable domain reads GAGVSQSPRYKVTKRGQDVALRCDPISGHVSLYWYRQALGQGPEFLTYFNYEAQQDKSGLPNDRFSAERPEGSISTLTIQRTEQRDSAMYRCASSLEGARLDTEAFFGQGTRLTVV.

This clonotype was observed a few times. This chain joins TRBV3-1 and TRBJ2-1; 12 nucleotides align to TRBD2. CDR3 length: 17 residues. V dropped 1 base and J dropped 8; count of bases not matched to a gene: 9. The V gene's germline CDR1 is LGHDT and CDR2 YNNKEL (reference sequence). The CDR3 loop is CASSQASLAGGFDEQFF. Written as DNA, the CDR3 is TGTGCCAGCAGCCAAGCCTCACTAGCGGGGGGTTTCGATGAGCAGTTCTTC.

By its share, this clonotype is large. V usage is TRBV5-6 and J usage is TRBJ1-3; 8 bases line up with TRBD1. This CDR3 region has 14 residues. Losses at the gene ends were 2 bases for V and 3 bases for J; bases not matched to a gene: 1. Germline-derived CDR1 and CDR2 are SGHDT and YYEEEE. Here the CDR3 reads CASSFGTGGNTIYF. In DNA, the CDR3 is TGTGCCAGCAGCTTCGGGACAGGTGGAAACACCATATATTTT.

This chain connects TRBV7-4 to TRBJ2-7; 7 bases are a match to TRBD2. CDR3 length: 16 residues. V gave up 0 bases and J gave up 2 bases; unmatched junction bases: 7. Germline lookup yields CDR1 SGHVT and CDR2 SQSDAQ. The CDR3 DNA sequence: TGTGCCAGCAGCTTAGCCGCAGGGAGGGGACCCTACGAGCAGTACTTC. Encoded protein: CASSLAAGRGPYEQYF.

There are many counts of this clonotype. The V and J genes are TRBV11-2 and TRBJ2-7; no firm D call. The CDR3 runs 18 residues. The germline V gene has CDR1 SGHAT and CDR2 FQNNGV. The V end was cut by 3 bases, the J end by 5 bases, with 26 bases between. The CDR3 is CASSFSPNSLMPLDEQYF. The CDR3 bases are TGTGCCAGCAGCTTTTCCCCAAATTCACTAATGCCGTTGGACGAGCAGTACTTC. The whole variable domain, remainder taken from reference TRBV11-2 and TRBJ2-7, is EAGVAQSPRYKIIEKRQSVAFWCNPISGHATLYWYQQILGQGPKLLIQFQNNGVVDDSQLPKDRFSAERLKGVDSTLKIQPAKLEDSAVYLCASSFSPNSLMPLDEQYFGPGTRLTVT.

This clonotype is classed as medium-sized. The rearrangement links TRBV29-1 to TRBJ1-2, with 8 bases identical to TRBD1. J lost 2 bases, V lost 5 bases, and 10 bases had no gene match. Germline V CDR1 and CDR2: SQVTM, ANQGSEA. This CDR3 spans 15 amino acids. The CDR3 DNA reads TGCAGCGTTCCTGGACAGGGTCTTGCAAACTATGGCTACACCTTC. This gives the protein CSVPGQGLANYGYTF.

This clonotype was detected ten times or more. This chain links TRBV20-1 with TRBJ2-7; D is unclear. Deletions cut 0 bases from V and 4 bases from J, with 7 bases between. The V gene's germline CDR1 is DFQATT and CDR2 SNEGSKA (reference sequence). This CDR3 has 12 residues. This chain's CDR3 is CSARELTYEQYF. The DNA of the CDR3 is TGCAGTGCTAGAGAACTGACTTACGAGCAGTACTTC.

This clonotype has a count of ten or more. The rearrangement links TRBV27 to TRBJ1-4; D is undetermined. Trimming took off 4 bases at V and 8 bases at J, with 11 bases between the two ends. The CDR3 extends over 13 amino acids. Germline V lookup: CDR1 MNHEY, CDR2 SMNVEV (reference sequence). The CDR3 spells CASSSQRREKLFF. The CDR3 nucleotides read TGTGCCAGCAGTTCTCAGCGGAGGGAAAAACTGTTTTTT.

The sample holds many counts of this clonotype. DNA for the CDR3: TGTGCCAGCTTTTCGGCCACCGGGGAGCTGTTTTTT. Encoded protein: CASFSATGELFF. The J gene is TRBJ2-2, the V gene TRBV12-3 or TRBV12-4; D gene unclear. This CDR3 has 12 residues. The V and J ends lost 8 bases and 4 bases respectively, with 8 bases between them.

This clonotype was counted at least ten times. The chain couples TRBV6-2 or TRBV6-3 to TRBJ2-1; 11 bases match TRBD2. This CDR3 is built from 20 residues. V lost 3 bases, J lost 9 bases, and 22 bases stayed unmatched. The germline V gene encodes CDR1 MNHEY and CDR2 SVGEGT. This CDR3 reads CASSYDTGWLGTSGFPEQFF. The DNA of the CDR3 is TGTGCCAGCAGTTATGATACGGGGTGGTTGGGGACTAGCGGATTTCCTGAGCAGTTCTTC.